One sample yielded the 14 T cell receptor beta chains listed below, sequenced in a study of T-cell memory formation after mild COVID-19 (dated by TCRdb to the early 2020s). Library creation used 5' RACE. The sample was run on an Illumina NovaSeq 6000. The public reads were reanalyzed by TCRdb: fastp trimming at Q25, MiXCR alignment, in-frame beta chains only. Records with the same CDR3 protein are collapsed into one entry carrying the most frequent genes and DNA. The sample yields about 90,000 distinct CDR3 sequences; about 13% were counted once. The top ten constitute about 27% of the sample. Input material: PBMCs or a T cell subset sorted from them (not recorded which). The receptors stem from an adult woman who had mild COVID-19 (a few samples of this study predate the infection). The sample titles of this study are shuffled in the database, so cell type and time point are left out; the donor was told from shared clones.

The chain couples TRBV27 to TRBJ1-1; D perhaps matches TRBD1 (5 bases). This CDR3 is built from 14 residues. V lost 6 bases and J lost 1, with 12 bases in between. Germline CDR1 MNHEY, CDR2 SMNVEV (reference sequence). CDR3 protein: CASSTGPWNTEAFF. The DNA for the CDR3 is TGTGCCAGCAGCACGGGACCTTGGAACACTGAAGCTTTCTTT.

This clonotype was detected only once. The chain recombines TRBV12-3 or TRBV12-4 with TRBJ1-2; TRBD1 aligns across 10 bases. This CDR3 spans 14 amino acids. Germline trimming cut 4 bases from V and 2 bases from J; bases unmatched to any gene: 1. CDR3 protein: CASSSTGGNYGYTF. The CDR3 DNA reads TGTGCCAGCAGTTCGACAGGGGGCAACTATGGCTACACCTTC.

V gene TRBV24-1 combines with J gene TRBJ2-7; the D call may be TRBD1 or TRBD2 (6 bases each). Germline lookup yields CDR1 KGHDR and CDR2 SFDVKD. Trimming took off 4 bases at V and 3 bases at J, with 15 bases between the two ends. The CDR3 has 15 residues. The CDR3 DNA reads TGTGCCACCAGTGAACATGGAGAGGGGGGCTACGAGCAGTACTTC. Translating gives CATSEHGEGGYEQYF.

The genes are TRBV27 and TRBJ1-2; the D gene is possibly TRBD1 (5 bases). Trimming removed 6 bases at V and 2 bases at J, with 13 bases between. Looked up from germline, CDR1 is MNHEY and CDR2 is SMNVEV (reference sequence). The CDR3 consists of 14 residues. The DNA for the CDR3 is TGTGCCAGCAGATCCATACCAGGGAACTATGGCTACACCTTC. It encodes CASRSIPGNYGYTF.

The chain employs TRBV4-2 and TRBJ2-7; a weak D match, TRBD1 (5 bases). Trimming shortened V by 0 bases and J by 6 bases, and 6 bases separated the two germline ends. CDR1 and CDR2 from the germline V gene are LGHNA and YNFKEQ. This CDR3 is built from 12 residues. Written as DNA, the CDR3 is TGTGCCAGCAGCCAAGAAACAGGCGAGCAGTACTTC. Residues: CASSQETGEQYF.

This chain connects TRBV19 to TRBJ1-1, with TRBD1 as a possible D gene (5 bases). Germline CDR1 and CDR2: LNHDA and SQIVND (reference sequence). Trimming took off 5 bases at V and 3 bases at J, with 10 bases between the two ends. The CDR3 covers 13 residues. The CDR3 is CASSVGAYTEAFF. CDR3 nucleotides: TGTGCCAGTAGTGTAGGGGCGTACACTGAAGCTTTCTTT.

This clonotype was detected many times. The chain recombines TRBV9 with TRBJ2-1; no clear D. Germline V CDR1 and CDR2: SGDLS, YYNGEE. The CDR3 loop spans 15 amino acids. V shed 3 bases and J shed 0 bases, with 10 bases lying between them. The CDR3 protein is CASSAQSVSYNEQFF. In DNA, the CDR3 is TGTGCCAGCAGCGCCCAAAGTGTCTCCTACAATGAGCAGTTCTTC. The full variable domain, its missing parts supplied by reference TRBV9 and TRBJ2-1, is DSGVTQTPKHLITATGQRVTLRCSPRSGDLSVYWYQQSLDQGLQFLIQYYNGEERAKGNILERFSAQQFPDLHSELNLSSLELGDSALYFCASSAQSVSYNEQFFGPGTRLTVL.

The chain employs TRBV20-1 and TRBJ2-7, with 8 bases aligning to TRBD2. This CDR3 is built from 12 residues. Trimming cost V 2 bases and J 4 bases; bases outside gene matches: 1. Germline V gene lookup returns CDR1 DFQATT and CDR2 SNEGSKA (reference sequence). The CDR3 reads CSARTSGYEQYF. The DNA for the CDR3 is TGCAGTGCTAGAACTAGCGGATACGAGCAGTACTTC.

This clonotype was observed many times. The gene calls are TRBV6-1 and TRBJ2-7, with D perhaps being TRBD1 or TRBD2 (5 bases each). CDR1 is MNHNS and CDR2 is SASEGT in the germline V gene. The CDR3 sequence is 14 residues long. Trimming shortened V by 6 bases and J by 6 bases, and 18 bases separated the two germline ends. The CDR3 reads CASSRTGQGTEQYF. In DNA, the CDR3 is TGTGCCAGCAGCCGAACGGGGCAGGGTACCGAGCAGTACTTC.

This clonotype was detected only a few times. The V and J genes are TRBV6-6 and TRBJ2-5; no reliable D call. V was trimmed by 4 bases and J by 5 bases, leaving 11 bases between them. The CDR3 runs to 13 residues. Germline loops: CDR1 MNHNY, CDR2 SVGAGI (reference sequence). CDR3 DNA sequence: TGTGCCAGCAGTTTCCGATCTGGGGAGACCCAGTACTTC. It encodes CASSFRSGETQYF.

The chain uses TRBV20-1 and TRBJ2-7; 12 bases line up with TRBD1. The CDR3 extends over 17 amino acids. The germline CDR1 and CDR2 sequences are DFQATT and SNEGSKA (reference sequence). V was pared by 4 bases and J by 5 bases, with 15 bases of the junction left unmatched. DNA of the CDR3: TGCAGTGCTACGGATTGGGGGGGACAGGGGGCTGTCAACGAGCAGTACTTC. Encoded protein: CSATDWGGQGAVNEQYF.

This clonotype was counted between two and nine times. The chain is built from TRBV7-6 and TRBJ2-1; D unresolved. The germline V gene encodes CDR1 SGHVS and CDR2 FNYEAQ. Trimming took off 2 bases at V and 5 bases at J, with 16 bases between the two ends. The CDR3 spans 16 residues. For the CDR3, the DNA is TGTGCCAGCAGCTTATCGACGGGCCCCATTGACAATGAGCAGTTCTTC. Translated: CASSLSTGPIDNEQFF.

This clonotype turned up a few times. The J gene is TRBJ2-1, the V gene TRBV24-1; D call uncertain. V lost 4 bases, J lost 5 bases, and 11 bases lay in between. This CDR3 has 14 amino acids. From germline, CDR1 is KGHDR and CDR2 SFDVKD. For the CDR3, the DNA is TGTGCCACCAGTGAATCGGAGTTAAACAATGAGCAGTTCTTC. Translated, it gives CATSESELNNEQFF.

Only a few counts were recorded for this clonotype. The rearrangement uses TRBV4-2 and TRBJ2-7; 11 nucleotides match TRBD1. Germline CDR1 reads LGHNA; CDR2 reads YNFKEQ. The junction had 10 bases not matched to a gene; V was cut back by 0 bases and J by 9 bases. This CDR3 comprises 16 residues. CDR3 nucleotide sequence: TGTGCCAGCAGCCAAGAATGGACAGGGGGCGAGATTGGGCAGTACTTC. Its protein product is CASSQEWTGGEIGQYF.